The T cell receptor beta chain under discussion was sequenced for a study of OX40 agonist ivuxolimab in advanced cancers. Some clones are missing from TCRdb's copy, which holds only in-frame ones; the method was immunoSEQ multiplex PCR. The sample lists over 60,000 clones, 91% occurring once. This clone showed up just once. The antigen is not known. Study-wide points: Fewer expanded clones were found on average in CD4+ than in CD8+ T cells.

The sequence derives from an adult with an advanced solid tumor such as melanoma, head and neck, liver or kidney cancer. The input for sequencing was CD4+ or CD8+ T cells sorted from blood, taken in a trial of the OX40 agonist ivuxolimab.

CDR3 coding DNA: TGTGCCAGCAGTGGACAGGAGAACACTGAAGCTTTCTTT. It encodes CASSGQENTEAFF. V and J are TRBV6-1 and TRBJ1-1; tentative D call: TRBD1 (6 bases). Trimming left V 4 bases short and J 1 base short, with 7 bases between. CDR3 length: 13 amino acids. Germline CDR1 MNHNS, CDR2 SASEGT.